This T cell receptor (beta chain) was profiled in a study of blood T cell repertoires in COVID-19. Clones were read by immunoSEQ multiplex PCR, and TCRdb kept only the in-frame ones, dropping some. The data hold roughly 180,000 clones, with 80% to 90% observed a single time. Germline V gene sequence: CDR1 SGHRS, CDR2 YFSETQ. Trimming cost V 3 bases and J 6 bases; bases outside gene matches: 5. This CDR3 spans 15 amino acids. The V gene is TRBV5-1, the J gene TRBJ2-2; 10 nucleotides align to TRBD1. What was sequenced was peripheral blood. This receptor was taken from a man in his sixties or seventies with active or convalescent COVID-19. The DNA of the CDR3 is TGCGCCAGCAGCTATGGACAGGGGGAGGCCGGGGAGCTGTTTTTT. Residues: CASSYGQGEAGELFF.